The source of this T cell receptor beta chain is a study of blood T cells in healthy people across ages (dated by TCRdb to the mid-2010s). Background for the entire study: In model experiments, template switching captured about one uniquely barcoded TCR beta cDNA molecule for every two T cells. Using deep sequencing normalized with unique cDNA molecular identifiers, the study measured how TCR beta repertoire diversity changes with age. Donors were grouped into four age groups: young (average roughly 17 years), middle-aged (around 39), aged (around 66) and long-lived (around 80). Donors of different ages were randomly distributed across sequencing lanes to avoid experimental bias. The study analyzed two additional independent replicas of 1 million unique cDNA reads from the same blood draw for two donors, one aged 18 to 29 and one aged 80 or older.

This clonotype was picked up many times. Its specific antigen is unknown. No much larger clone is present one base from it, and per-base qualities are unavailable. Preparation of the library involved 5' RACE. Data came from an Illumina HiSeq 2500. A second PCR of about 7 to 12 cycles was run with a J-beta primer mix and a sample-barcoded 5' primer. Each TCR beta cDNA molecule received a unique molecular identifier from a template-switch 5' adaptor carrying 12 random nucleotides. Each sample yielded at least 3 million CDR3-containing paired-end reads. All of the RNA was converted into first-strand cDNA using the Mint cDNA synthesis kit, with a TRBC-specific oligonucleotide serving as the primer. All cDNA was treated with uracil-DNA glycosylase and then went through a first 18-cycle PCR with the universal primers M1SS and BC2_uni_R. As for the original processing: Each sample was normalized by randomly selecting 1 million high-quality reads, each carrying a distinct molecular identifier. Instead of being binned into consensus sequences, reads that shared molecular identifiers were thrown out. MiTCR, with a Q25 quality threshold and the strictest error-elimination algorithm, was used for CDR3 identification, clonotype clustering and error correction. Lower-bound total TCR beta diversity was estimated with a nonparametric unseen species model using Euler transformation. TCRdb itself trimmed the public reads at Q25 with fastp, ran MiXCR and retained productive beta chains. Rows merge per CDR3 protein into single entries with the most common DNA and genes. TCRdb's processing, not the authors', yielded these V and J calls. This sample gives 650,000 or so distinct CDR3 sequences in total; approximately 52% of them show up just once. In total, the top ten clones hold roughly 14% of the sample.

Overall study results and their limits: Because the CMV infection status of the donors was unknown, age-related changes in expanded clonotypes may potentially have been confounded. Observed TCR beta diversity per million T cells fell roughly linearly with age, and a significant reduction was already apparent by age roughly 40. The percentage of naive T cells measured by flow cytometry correlated strongly with observed TCR beta diversity. The long-lived group showed more naive CD4+ T cells, fewer expanded clones and increased TCR diversity than the aged group, suggesting age selection. Total diversity estimates from one million sequenced T cells were considered lower bounds and underestimates. Because profiling used bulk unsorted PBMCs, naive and antigen-experienced compartments could not be compared conclusively.

Reading from cysteine to phenylalanine, the CDR3 counts 17 amino acids. Only the CDR3 region is kept as DNA, spanning 51 bases read in frame from base 1. According to the germline V gene, CDR1 reads LGHNA and CDR2 reads YNFKEQ. The germline V end is reduced by 0 bases and the J end by 4 bases; junction bases left unmatched: 6. The donors were roughly 40 Caucasian individuals from Russia, aged roughly 6 to 95 years, who were systemically healthy. Ten milliliters of peripheral blood were collected from each donor into EDTA-treated Vacutainer tubes. Ficoll-Paque density-gradient centrifugation was used to isolate PBMCs, with at least 7 million per sample. Trizol reagent was used to extract total RNA from PBMCs, with at least 6 micrograms per sample. For every donor, flow cytometry on a PBMC aliquot measured the percentage of naive CD45RAhigh/CD27high T cells.

Sequenced input: blood. Here the chain combines TRBV4-2 and TRBJ2-1, with 10 middle bases fitting TRBD2. This TCR was sampled from a woman aged 80 or older in good health. This receptor carries the CDR3 CASSQEQRGGRYNEQFF. The DNA sequence reads TGTGCCAGCAGCCAAGAACAGCGGGGGGGCCGGTACAATGAGCAGTTCTTC.